These 5 T cell receptor beta chains were sequenced from one sample in a study of blood T cell repertoires in COVID-19. Clones were sequenced by immunoSEQ multiplex PCR, and TCRdb holds only the in-frame ones, with some missing. The sample lists nearly 85,000 clones, around 82% occurring once. Source material: peripheral blood. Receptors originate from a woman in her fifties or sixties with acute or convalescent COVID-19.

The chain uses TRBV5-1 and TRBJ1-5, with 10 bases identical to TRBD1. CDR3 length: 17 residues. Germline lookup yields CDR1 SGHRS and CDR2 YFSETQ. V shed 4 bases, J shed 2 bases, and the junction held 9 bases outside the gene matches. The CDR3 DNA reads TGCGCCAGCAGCATCGGGACAGGGGCTGGGGGCAATCAGCCCCAGCATTTT. Translating gives CASSIGTGAGGNQPQHF.

The gene calls are TRBV11-2 and TRBJ2-6; D gene uncertain. This CDR3 is built from 15 residues. Per the germline V gene, CDR1 is SGHAT and CDR2 is FQNNGV. Trimming removed 1 base at V and 1 base at J, with 5 bases between. The CDR3 sequence: CASSLVISGANVLTF. In DNA, the CDR3 is TGTGCCAGCAGCTTAGTAATTTCTGGGGCCAACGTCCTGACTTTC.

The genes are TRBV5-1 and TRBJ1-6; 7 nucleotides line up with TRBD1. CDR1 and CDR2 (germline): SGHRS, YFSETQ. J was trimmed by 7 bases and V by 3 bases; bases with no gene match: 7. This CDR3 has 15 amino acids. The CDR3 sequence: CASSSRGQLNSPLHF. The CDR3 DNA follows: TGCGCCAGCAGCTCTAGGGGACAGCTAAATTCACCCCTCCACTTT.

The CDR3 bases are TGTGCAAGGGGACAGGGGGTTTTTTGTAACACTGAAGCTTTCTTT. Its protein is CARGQGVFCNTEAFF. The chain uses TRBV12-2 and TRBJ1-1; the table's D gene call, TRBD1, was not cross checked with the DNA. TRBV12-2 is listed as a pseudogene. There are 15 residues in the CDR3.

The chain carries TRBV19 and TRBJ2-1; 13 bases align to TRBD2. V lost 10 bases and J lost 10; bases outside the gene matches: 10. CDR1 is LNHDA, CDR2 SQIVND, per germline (reference sequence). The CDR3 contains 14 residues. CDR3 residues: CATRTSGGSREQFF. The CDR3 DNA reads as TGTGCCACTCGGACTAGCGGGGGCTCAAGGGAGCAGTTCTTC.